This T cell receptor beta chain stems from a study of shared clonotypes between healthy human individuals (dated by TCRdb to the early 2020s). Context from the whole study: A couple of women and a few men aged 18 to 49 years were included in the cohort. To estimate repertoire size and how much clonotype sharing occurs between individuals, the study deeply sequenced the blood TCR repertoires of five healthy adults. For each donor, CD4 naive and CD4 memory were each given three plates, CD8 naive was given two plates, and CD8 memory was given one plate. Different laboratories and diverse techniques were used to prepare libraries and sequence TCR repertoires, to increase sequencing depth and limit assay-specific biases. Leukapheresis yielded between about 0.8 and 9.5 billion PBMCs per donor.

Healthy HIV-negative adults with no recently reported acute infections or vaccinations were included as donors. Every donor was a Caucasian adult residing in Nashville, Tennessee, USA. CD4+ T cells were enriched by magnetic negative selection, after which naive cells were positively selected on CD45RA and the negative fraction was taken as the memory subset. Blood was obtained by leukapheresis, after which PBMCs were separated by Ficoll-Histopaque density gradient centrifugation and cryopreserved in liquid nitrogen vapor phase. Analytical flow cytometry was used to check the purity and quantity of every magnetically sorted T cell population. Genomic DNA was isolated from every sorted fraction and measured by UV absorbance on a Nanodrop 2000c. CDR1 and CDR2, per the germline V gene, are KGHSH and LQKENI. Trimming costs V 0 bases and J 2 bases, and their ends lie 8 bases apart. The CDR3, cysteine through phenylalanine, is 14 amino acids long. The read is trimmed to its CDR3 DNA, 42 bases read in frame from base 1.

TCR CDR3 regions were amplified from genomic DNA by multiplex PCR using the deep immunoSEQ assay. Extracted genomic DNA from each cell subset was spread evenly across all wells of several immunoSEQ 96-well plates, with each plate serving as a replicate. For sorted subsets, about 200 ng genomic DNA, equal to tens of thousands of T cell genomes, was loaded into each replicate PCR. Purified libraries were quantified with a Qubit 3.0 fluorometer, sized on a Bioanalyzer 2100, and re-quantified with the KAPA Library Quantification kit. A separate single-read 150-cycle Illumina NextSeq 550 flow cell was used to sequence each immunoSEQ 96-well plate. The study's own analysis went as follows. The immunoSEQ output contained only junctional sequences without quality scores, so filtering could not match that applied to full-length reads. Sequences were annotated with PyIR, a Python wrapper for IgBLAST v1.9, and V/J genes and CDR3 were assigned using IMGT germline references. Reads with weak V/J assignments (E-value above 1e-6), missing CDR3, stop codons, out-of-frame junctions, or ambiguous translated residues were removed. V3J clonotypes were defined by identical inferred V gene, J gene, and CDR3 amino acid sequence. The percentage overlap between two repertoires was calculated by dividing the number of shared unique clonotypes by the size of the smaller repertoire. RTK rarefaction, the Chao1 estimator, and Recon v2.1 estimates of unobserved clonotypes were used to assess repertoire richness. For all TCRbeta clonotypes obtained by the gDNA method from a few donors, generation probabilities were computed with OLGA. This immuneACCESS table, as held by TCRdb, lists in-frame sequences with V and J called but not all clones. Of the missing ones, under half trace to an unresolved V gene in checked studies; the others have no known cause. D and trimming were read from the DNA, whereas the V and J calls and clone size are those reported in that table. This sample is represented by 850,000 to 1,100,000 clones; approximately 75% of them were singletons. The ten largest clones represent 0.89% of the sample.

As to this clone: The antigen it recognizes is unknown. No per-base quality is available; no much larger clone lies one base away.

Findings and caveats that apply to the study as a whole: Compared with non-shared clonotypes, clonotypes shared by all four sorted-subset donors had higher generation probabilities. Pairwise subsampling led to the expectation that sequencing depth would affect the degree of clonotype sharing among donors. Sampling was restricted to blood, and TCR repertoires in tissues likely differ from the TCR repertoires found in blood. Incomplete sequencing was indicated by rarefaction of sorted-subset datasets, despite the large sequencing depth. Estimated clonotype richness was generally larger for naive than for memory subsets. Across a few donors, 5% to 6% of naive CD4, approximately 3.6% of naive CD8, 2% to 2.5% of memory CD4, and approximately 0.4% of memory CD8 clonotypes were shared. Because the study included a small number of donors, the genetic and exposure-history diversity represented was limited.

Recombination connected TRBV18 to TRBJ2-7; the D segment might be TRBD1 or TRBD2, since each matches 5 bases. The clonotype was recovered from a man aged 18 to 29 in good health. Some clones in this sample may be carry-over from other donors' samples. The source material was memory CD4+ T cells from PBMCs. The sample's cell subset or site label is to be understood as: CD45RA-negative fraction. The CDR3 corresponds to CASSPPQGPYEQYF. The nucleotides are TGTGCCAGCTCACCACCGCAGGGACCCTACGAGCAGTACTTC. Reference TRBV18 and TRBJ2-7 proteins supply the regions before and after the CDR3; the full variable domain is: NAGVMQNPRHLVRRRGQEARLRCSPMKGHSHVYWYRQLPEEGLKFMVYLQKENIIDESGMPKERFSAEFPKEGPSILRIQQVVRGDSAAYFCASSPPQGPYEQYFGPGTRLTVT.